Below, one T cell receptor beta chain is given with its context. This sample was taken from a study of PD-L1 blockade in urothelial cancer. The V gene lost 3 bases and the J gene lost 5 bases, with 7 bases spanning the gap. The CDR3 is 12 amino acids. CDR1 is SGHRS, CDR2 YFSETQ, per germline. TCRdb's copy holds only in-frame clones and misses some; the assay was immunoSEQ multiplex PCR. The profile shows 100,000 to 150,000 clones, 86% of them singletons. Time point specified: peripheral blood 6 weeks after treatment start. The starting material was PBMCs, obtained around atezolizumab (anti-PD-L1) treatment. The rearrangement links TRBV5-1 to TRBJ2-3; weak D call: TRBD1 (5 bases). The TCR comes from a man aged 45 to 65 with urothelial cancer. CDR3 coding DNA: TGCGCCAGCAGCTACACAGGAGATACGCAGTATTTT. Translated, it gives CASSYTGDTQYF.